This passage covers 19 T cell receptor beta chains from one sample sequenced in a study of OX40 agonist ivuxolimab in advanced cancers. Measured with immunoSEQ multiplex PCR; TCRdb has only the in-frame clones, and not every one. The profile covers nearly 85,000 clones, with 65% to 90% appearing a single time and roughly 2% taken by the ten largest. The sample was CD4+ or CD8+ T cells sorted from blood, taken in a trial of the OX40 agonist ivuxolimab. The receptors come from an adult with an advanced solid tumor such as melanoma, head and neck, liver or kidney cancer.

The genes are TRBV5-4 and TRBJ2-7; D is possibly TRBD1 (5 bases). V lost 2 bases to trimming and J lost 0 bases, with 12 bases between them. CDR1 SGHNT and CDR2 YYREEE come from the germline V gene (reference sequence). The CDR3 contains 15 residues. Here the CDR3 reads CASSFGQGGSYEQYF. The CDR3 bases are TGTGCCAGCAGCTTCGGGCAGGGCGGCTCCTACGAGCAGTACTTC.

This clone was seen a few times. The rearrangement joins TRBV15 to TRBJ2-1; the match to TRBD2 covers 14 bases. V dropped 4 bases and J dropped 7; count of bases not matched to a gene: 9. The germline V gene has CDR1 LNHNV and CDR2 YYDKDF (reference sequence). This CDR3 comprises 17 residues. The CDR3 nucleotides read TGTGCCACCAGCATCCGGACTAGCGGGGGGACACGTAATGAGCAGTTCTTC. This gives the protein CATSIRTSGGTRNEQFF.

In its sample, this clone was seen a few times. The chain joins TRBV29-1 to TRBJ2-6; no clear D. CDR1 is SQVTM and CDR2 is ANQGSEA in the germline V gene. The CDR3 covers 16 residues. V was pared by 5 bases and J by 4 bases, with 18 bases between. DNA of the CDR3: TGCAGCGTTTCGCATCAGTTCGGTGCAGGGGCCAACGTCCTGACTTTC. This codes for CSVSHQFGAGANVLTF.

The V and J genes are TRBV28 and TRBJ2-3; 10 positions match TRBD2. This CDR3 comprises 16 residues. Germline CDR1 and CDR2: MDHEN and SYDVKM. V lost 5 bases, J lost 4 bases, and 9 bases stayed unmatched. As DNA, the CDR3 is TGTGCCAGCAGTCCCCCCCTAGCGGGGGATGCAGATACGCAGTATTTT. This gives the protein CASSPPLAGDADTQYF.

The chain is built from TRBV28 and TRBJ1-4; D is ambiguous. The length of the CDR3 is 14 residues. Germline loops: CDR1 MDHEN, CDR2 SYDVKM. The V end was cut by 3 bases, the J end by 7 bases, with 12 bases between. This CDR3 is CASSFDTLREKLFF. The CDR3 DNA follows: TGTGCCAGCAGTTTTGACACGTTGCGTGAAAAACTGTTTTTT.

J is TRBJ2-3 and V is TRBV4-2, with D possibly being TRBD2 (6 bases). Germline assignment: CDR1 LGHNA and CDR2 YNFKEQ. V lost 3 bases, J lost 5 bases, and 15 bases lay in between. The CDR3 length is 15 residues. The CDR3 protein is CASSQGPSERDTQYF. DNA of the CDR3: TGTGCCAGCAGCCAGGGTCCTAGCGAAAGAGATACGCAGTATTTT.

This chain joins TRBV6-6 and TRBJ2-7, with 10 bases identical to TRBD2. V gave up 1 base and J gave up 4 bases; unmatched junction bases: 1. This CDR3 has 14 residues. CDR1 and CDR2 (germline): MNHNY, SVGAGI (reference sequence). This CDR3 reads CASSYYSGGYEQYF. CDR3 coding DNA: TGTGCCAGCAGTTACTATAGCGGGGGGTACGAGCAGTACTTC.

In DNA form, the CDR3 reads TGTGCCAGCAGTTTTCAGGGGGCAGGAGCTTTCTTT. This encodes CASSFQGAGAFF. The V call is TRBV6-6, the J call TRBJ1-1; 8 positions match TRBD1. V shed 4 bases, J shed 10 bases, and the junction held 5 bases outside the gene matches. Per the germline V gene, CDR1 is MNHNY and CDR2 is SVGAGI (reference sequence). This CDR3 spans 12 amino acids.

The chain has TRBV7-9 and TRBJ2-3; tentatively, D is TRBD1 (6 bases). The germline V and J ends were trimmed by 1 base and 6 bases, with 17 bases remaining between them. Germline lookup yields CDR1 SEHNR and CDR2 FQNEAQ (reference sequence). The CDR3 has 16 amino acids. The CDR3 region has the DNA TGTGCCAGCAGCTTAGAGGGTCGGTCAGGGGTGGATACGCAGTATTTT. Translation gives CASSLEGRSGVDTQYF.

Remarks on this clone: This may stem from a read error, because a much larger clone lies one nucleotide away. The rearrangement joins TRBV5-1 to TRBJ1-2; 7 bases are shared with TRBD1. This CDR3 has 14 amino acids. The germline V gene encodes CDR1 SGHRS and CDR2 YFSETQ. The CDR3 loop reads CTSSFLQGLEGYTF. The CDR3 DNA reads TGCACCAGCAGCTTCCTACAGGGGTTAGAGGGCTACACCTTC.

The CDR3 protein is CASSQVLDRVSPLHF. The CDR3 nucleotides are TGCGCCAGCAGCCAAGTTCTAGACAGGGTGTCACCCCTCCACTTT. V and J are TRBV4-1 and TRBJ1-6; 7 bases are a match to TRBD1. The CDR3 totals 15 residues. CDR1 and CDR2 from the germline V gene are MGHRA and YSYEKL. J was trimmed by 10 bases and V by 1 base; bases with no gene match: 7.

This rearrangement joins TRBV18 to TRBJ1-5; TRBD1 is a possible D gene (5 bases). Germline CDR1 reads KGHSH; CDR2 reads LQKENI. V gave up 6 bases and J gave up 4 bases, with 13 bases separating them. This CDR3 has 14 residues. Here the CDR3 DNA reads TGTGCCAGCTCTGGGGCGTTAATTAATCAGCCCCAGCATTTT. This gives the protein CASSGALINQPQHF.

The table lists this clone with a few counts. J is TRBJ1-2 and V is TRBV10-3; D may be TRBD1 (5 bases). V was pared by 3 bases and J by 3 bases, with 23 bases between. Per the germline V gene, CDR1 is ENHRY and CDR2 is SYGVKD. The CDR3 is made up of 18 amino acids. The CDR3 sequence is CAISESYTGVSPHYGYTF. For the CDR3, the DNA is TGTGCCATCAGTGAATCTTATACAGGCGTGAGCCCTCACTATGGCTACACCTTC.

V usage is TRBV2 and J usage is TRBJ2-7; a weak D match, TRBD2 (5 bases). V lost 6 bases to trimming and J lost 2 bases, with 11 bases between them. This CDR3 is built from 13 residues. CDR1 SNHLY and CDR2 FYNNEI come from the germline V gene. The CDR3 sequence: CASSRGLAYEQYF. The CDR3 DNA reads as TGTGCCAGCAGCCGAGGACTGGCCTACGAGCAGTACTTC. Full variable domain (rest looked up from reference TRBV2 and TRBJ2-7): EPEVTQTPSHQVTQMGQEVILRCVPISNHLYFYWYRQILGQKVEFLVSFYNNEISEKSEIFDDQFSVERPDGSNFTLKIRSTKLEDSAMYFCASSRGLAYEQYFGPGTRLTVT.

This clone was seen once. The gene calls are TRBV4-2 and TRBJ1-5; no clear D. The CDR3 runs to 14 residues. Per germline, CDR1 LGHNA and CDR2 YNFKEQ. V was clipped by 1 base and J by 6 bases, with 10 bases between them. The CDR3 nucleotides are TGTGCCAGCAGCCAAGTAGGGATAGGTCAGCCCCAGCATTTT. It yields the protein CASSQVGIGQPQHF.

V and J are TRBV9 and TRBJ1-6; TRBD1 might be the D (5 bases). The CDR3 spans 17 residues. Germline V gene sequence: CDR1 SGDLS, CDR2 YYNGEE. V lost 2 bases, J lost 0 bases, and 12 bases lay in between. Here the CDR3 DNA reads TGTGCCAGCAGCGTCTCCCTCGGGGGCTCCTATAATTCACCCCTCCACTTT. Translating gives CASSVSLGGSYNSPLHF.

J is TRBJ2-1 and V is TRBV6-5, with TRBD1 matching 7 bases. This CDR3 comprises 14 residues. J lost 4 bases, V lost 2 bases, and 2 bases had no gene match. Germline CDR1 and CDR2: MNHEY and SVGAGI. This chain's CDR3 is CASSYGTEYNEQFF. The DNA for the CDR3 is TGTGCCAGCAGTTACGGGACAGAATACAATGAGCAGTTCTTC.

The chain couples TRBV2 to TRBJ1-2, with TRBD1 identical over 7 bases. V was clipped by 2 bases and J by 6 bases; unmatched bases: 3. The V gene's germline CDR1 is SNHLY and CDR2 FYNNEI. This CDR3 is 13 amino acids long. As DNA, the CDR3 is TGTGCCAGCAGTGAAAGGGGGCGGGATGGCTACACCTTC. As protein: CASSERGRDGYTF.

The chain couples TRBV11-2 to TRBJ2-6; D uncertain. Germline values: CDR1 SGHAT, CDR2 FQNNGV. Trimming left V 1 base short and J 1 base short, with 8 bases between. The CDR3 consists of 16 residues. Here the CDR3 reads CASSLAEDSGANVLTF. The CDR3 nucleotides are TGTGCCAGCAGCTTAGCTGAGGATTCTGGGGCCAACGTCCTGACTTTC.